The clone carrying this T cell receptor beta chain has a handful of counts. Its target is unknown. V was shortened by 9 bases and J by 7 bases, with 25 bases between the two germline ends. The CDR3 extends over 17 amino acids. Germline CDR1 and CDR2: LNHDA and SQIVND (reference sequence). Measured with immunoSEQ multiplex PCR; TCRdb has only the in-frame clones, and not every one. Here the sample spans some 38,000 clones, about four fifths being singletons. The data are from a study of a mutant IDH1 vaccine in newly diagnosed glioma. The time point is: week 5, during vaccination. Each vaccine dose was 300 ug of mutant IDH1 20-mer peptide, with topical imiquimod.

The V gene is TRBV19, the J gene TRBJ2-6, with D maybe TRBD1 (6 bases). Sequenced material: PBMCs, taken from a glioma patient whose treatment included an IDH1 peptide vaccine. This TCR was sampled from a man in his forties with glioma. The DNA for the CDR3 is TGTGCCAGCAACCCGAGGGCAGGGGTTTCTATAGCCAACGTCCTGACTTTC. Its protein is CASNPRAGVSIANVLTF.